This record concerns one TCR beta chain sequence. The antigen is not known. The CDR3 consists of 15 residues. Germline CDR1 is LNHDA and CDR2 is SQIVND (reference sequence). Losses at the gene ends were 6 bases for V and 5 bases for J; bases not matched to a gene: 10. These data are taken from a study of T cell responses to AZD1222 COVID-19 vaccine. Produced via immunoSEQ multiplex PCR; TCRdb's table is partial and in-frame only. The sample includes about 120,000 clones, more than 85% seen only once; the top ten take 2.5% to 3.5%. Study-wide findings and caveats: White British ancestry dominated among donors, who included more females, and clonal diversity was possibly underestimated. CD4 TCRs linked to vaccination spanned spike, dominating at 160-218 and 743-854.

This TCR was recovered from an adult in good health. The sequenced sample was peripheral blood, obtained on day 0 of AZD1222 vaccination. This chain connects TRBV19 to TRBJ1-2; TRBD1 matches 9 bases. As DNA, the CDR3 is TGTGCCAGTAGACACCAGACAGGGGGGAATTATGGCTACACCTTC. It is translated as CASRHQTGGNYGYTF. The full variable domain, its missing parts supplied by reference TRBV19 and TRBJ1-2, is DGGITQSPKYLFRKEGQNVTLSCEQNLNHDAMYWYRQDPGQGLRLIYYSQIVNDFQKGDIAEGYSVSREKKESFPLTVTSAQKNPTAFYLCASRHQTGGNYGYTFGSGTRLTVV.